Listed below are T cell receptor beta chains from one sample, sequenced in a study of blood T cell repertoires in COVID-19. This table comes from immunoSEQ multiplex PCR, and its TCRdb copy is limited to in-frame clones, with some not included. The sample has 98,000 or so clones; 85% to 90% are singletons. Sequencing input: peripheral blood. The source of these receptors is a human donor in a cohort sampled during active COVID-19. The CDR3 runs from the conserved cysteine through the conserved F or W. The D gene is left open where the match is weak. Clone size is not always given. Where it is, it says once, few, many or a class for expanded clones.

d_gene: TRBD2
j_gene: TRBJ2-3
v_gene: TRBV7-8
abundance: NA
CDR3aa: CASSATSGGPMGTQYF
CDR3nt: TGTGCCAGCAGCGCTACTAGCGGGGGCCCGATGGGTACGCAGTATTTT

d_gene: NA
j_gene: TRBJ1-5
v_gene: TRBV7-9
abundance: few
CDR3aa: CASSGQNQPQHF
CDR3nt: TGTGCCAGCAGCGGACAGAATCAGCCCCAGCATTTT

d_gene: NA
j_gene: TRBJ2-5
v_gene: TRBV6-5
abundance: NA
CDR3aa: CASSLRGREETQYF
CDR3nt: TGTGCCAGCAGTCTAAGGGGAAGGGAAGAGACCCAGTACTTC

d_gene: NA
j_gene: TRBJ2-7
v_gene: TRBV11-1
abundance: few
CDR3aa: CASSLGGWSSYEQYF
CDR3nt: TGTGCCAGCAGCTTAGGAGGCTGGAGCTCCTACGAGCAGTACTTC

d_gene: NA
j_gene: TRBJ1-1
v_gene: TRBV4-1
abundance: NA
CDR3aa: CASSEGSRGNTEAFF
CDR3nt: TGCGCCAGCAGCGAAGGGAGTCGGGGGAACACTGAAGCTTTCTTT

d_gene: TRBD1
j_gene: TRBJ1-2
v_gene: TRBV5-8
abundance: NA
CDR3aa: CASSATGDYGYTF
CDR3nt: TGTGCCAGCAGCGCTACAGGGGACTATGGCTACACCTTC

d_gene: TRBD1
j_gene: TRBJ2-5
v_gene: TRBV3-1/TRBV3-2
abundance: NA
CDR3aa: CASSSQGETQYF
CDR3nt: TGTGCCAGCAGCTCACAGGGGGAGACCCAGTACTTC

d_gene: NA
j_gene: TRBJ2-1
v_gene: TRBV29-1
abundance: NA
CDR3aa: CSVERGGIYNEQFF
CDR3nt: TGCAGCGTTGAAAGGGGCGGGATTTACAATGAGCAGTTCTTC

d_gene: TRBD1
j_gene: TRBJ1-2
v_gene: TRBV3-1/TRBV3-2
abundance: NA
CDR3aa: CASSHGDRGPTSYGYTF
CDR3nt: TGTGCCAGCAGCCATGGTGACAGGGGGCCAACATCCTATGGCTACACCTTC

d_gene: TRBD1
j_gene: TRBJ1-1
v_gene: TRBV5-4
abundance: NA
CDR3aa: CASSHPTGEANTEAFF
CDR3nt: TGTGCCAGCAGCCACCCGACAGGGGAGGCGAACACTGAAGCTTTCTTT

d_gene: TRBD1
j_gene: TRBJ2-1
v_gene: TRBV29-1
abundance: NA
CDR3aa: CSGTGGFYNEQFF
CDR3nt: TGCAGCGGGACAGGGGGGTTCTACAATGAGCAGTTCTTC

d_gene: NA
j_gene: TRBJ2-1
v_gene: TRBV5-1
abundance: once
CDR3aa: CASSLGGGAFVFNEQFF
CDR3nt: TGCGCCAGCAGCTTGGGTGGGGGGGCGTTTGTCTTCAATGAGCAGTTCTTC

d_gene: NA
j_gene: TRBJ2-1
v_gene: TRBV5-1
abundance: NA
CDR3aa: CASSLGGMGGSYNEQFF
CDR3nt: TGCGCCAGCAGCTTGGGAGGGATGGGAGGCTCCTACAATGAGCAGTTCTTC

d_gene: NA
j_gene: TRBJ1-5
v_gene: TRBV4-1
abundance: NA
CDR3aa: CASTRAPAQGVLNQPQHF
CDR3nt: TGCGCCAGCACCAGGGCCCCGGCACAGGGAGTATTAAATCAGCCCCAGCATTTT

d_gene: NA
j_gene: TRBJ2-7
v_gene: TRBV11-2
abundance: NA
CDR3aa: CASSLGGGPYEQYF
CDR3nt: TGTGCCAGCAGCTTAGGGGGGGGGCCCTACGAGCAGTACTTC

d_gene: NA
j_gene: TRBJ1-1
v_gene: TRBV15
abundance: NA
CDR3aa: CATSPSLQENTEAFF
CDR3nt: TGTGCCACCAGTCCATCCCTACAGGAGAACACTGAAGCTTTCTTT

d_gene: TRBD2
j_gene: TRBJ2-2
v_gene: TRBV5-1
abundance: NA
CDR3aa: CASSLESSGMNTGELFF
CDR3nt: TGCGCCAGCAGCTTGGAATCTAGCGGAATGAACACCGGGGAGCTGTTTTTT

d_gene: TRBD1
j_gene: TRBJ2-5
v_gene: TRBV7-2
abundance: NA
CDR3aa: CASKGAGETQYF
CDR3nt: TGTGCCAGCAAGGGGGCCGGAGAGACCCAGTACTTC

d_gene: NA
j_gene: TRBJ2-2
v_gene: TRBV6-5
abundance: NA
CDR3aa: CASSSPQGPGELFF
CDR3nt: TGTGCCAGCAGTTCTCCTCAGGGTCCCGGGGAGCTGTTTTTT

d_gene: TRBD1
j_gene: TRBJ2-7
v_gene: TRBV10-3
abundance: NA
CDR3aa: CAISDLDRGGYEQYF
CDR3nt: TGTGCCATCAGTGACTTGGACAGGGGAGGCTACGAGCAGTACTTC

d_gene: TRBD1
j_gene: TRBJ2-2
v_gene: TRBV9
abundance: NA
CDR3aa: CASSVQGANTGELFF
CDR3nt: TGTGCCAGCAGCGTCCAGGGGGCGAACACCGGGGAGCTGTTTTTT

d_gene: TRBD1
j_gene: TRBJ1-2
v_gene: TRBV10-3
abundance: NA
CDR3aa: CAISESRDRGRGYTF
CDR3nt: TGTGCCATCAGTGAGTCGAGGGACAGGGGGCGAGGCTACACCTTC

d_gene: NA
j_gene: TRBJ2-7
v_gene: TRBV18
abundance: NA
CDR3aa: CASSPRDTSLHEQYF
CDR3nt: TGTGCCAGCTCACCCCGGGACACGTCCCTCCACGAGCAGTACTTC

d_gene: TRBD1
j_gene: TRBJ1-2
v_gene: TRBV6-5
abundance: NA
CDR3aa: CASTGTGSHGYTF
CDR3nt: TGTGCCAGCACCGGGACAGGGTCCCATGGCTACACCTTC

d_gene: NA
j_gene: TRBJ2-7
v_gene: TRBV7-9
abundance: NA
CDR3aa: CAPKADYEQYF
CDR3nt: TGTGCCCCTAAGGCGGACTACGAGCAGTACTTC

d_gene: TRBD1
j_gene: TRBJ2-7
v_gene: TRBV29-1
abundance: NA
CDR3aa: CSGGQGSYEQYF
CDR3nt: TGCAGCGGAGGACAGGGATCCTACGAGCAGTACTTC

d_gene: TRBD1
j_gene: TRBJ1-2
v_gene: TRBV30
abundance: NA
CDR3aa: CAWSVQGARGYTF
CDR3nt: TGTGCCTGGAGTGTTCAGGGGGCCCGTGGCTACACCTTC

d_gene: TRBD1
j_gene: TRBJ1-4
v_gene: TRBV18
abundance: NA
CDR3aa: CASSPMGGQATFFELFF
CDR3nt: TGTGCCAGCTCACCAATGGGGGGACAGGCGACTTTTTTCGAGCTGTTTTTT